These T cell receptor beta chains were read from a single sample in a study of response to subunit inactivated influenza vaccine. TCRdb redid the calling of the RT-PCR reads with MiXCR, one entry per CDR3 protein. The table records under 750,000 distinct CDR3 sequences, 12% of them present only once. The sample was PBMCs from blood, taken on the day of vaccination. All receptors derive from a man aged 45 to 65 who received an inactivated influenza vaccine. Both conserved end residues are part of each CDR3. Fields, in order: clone size, D gene, J gene, V gene, CDR3 DNA, CDR3 protein. The D gene is left open where the match is weak. The size entry is marked missing in some rows and otherwise reads once, few, many or a size class.

. | . | TRBJ1-1 | TRBV29-1 | TGCAGCGTTGAGAGTGATCGGGGGGCGCCGGTTACTGAAGCTTTCTTT | CSVESDRGAPVTEAFF
few | . | TRBJ1-1 | TRBV5-1 | TGCGCCAGCAGCTTGATATCCGGGACTGCGAACACTGAAGCTTTCTTT | CASSLISGTANTEAFF
. | TRBD1 | TRBJ1-1 | TRBV5-1 | TGCGCCAGCAGCCACGTAAGGGGACAGTTGAGGGTGGGAGCGGTGAACACTGAAGCTTTCTTT | CASSHVRGQLRVGAVNTEAFF
few | . | TRBJ1-1 | TRBV7-2 | TGTGCCAGCAGCCCAAGGGTGCCCACTGAAGCTTTCTTT | CASSPRVPTEAFF
. | TRBD1 | TRBJ1-3 | TRBV3-1 | TGTGCCAGCAGCCAAGGAGGGGGCGTCGGAAACACCATATATTTT | CASSQGGGVGNTIYF
few | . | TRBJ2-1 | TRBV7-9 | TGTGCCAGCAGCTTACCCAGTCAGATGAGCTCCTACAATGAGCAGTTCTTC | CASSLPSQMSSYNEQFF
. | . | TRBJ2-1 | TRBV27 | TGTGCCAGTGCAACAGCGGGCTACAATGAGCAGTTCTTC | CASATAGYNEQFF
. | . | TRBJ2-2 | TRBV21-1 | TGTGCCAGCAGCAACTACCCCCACAGGGCAGAGGGACGAACCGGGGAGCTGTTTTTT | CASSNYPHRAEGRTGELFF
few | TRBD1 | TRBJ2-7 | TRBV6-1 | TGTGCCAGCACCACGACAGGGTCTCGTAGAGAGCAGTACTTC | CASTTTGSRREQYF
few | . | TRBJ2-5 | TRBV18 | TGTGCCAGCTCACCCAGGACAGGAGGGGGCCGGGAGACCCAGTACTTC | CASSPRTGGGRETQYF
. | . | TRBJ1-5 | TRBV6-1 | TGTGCCAGCAGCGCCCGACGGGGGGATCAGCCCCAGCATTTT | CASSARRGDQPQHF
. | TRBD2 | TRBJ2-7 | TRBV3-1 | TGTGCCAGCAGCCCACTAGCGGGGAACACCTACGAGCAGTACTTC | CASSPLAGNTYEQYF
few | . | TRBJ2-2 | TRBV7-2 | TGTGCCAGCAGCCCAAAGGTCTGGGGCGGGGAGCTGTTTTTT | CASSPKVWGGELFF
. | TRBD1 | TRBJ2-2 | TRBV4-1 | TGCGCCAGCAGCCAAGCTCCCAGGGGGCGGGCCGGGGAGCTGTTTTTT | CASSQAPRGRAGELFF
. | . | TRBJ2-2 | TRBV19 | TGTGCCAGTAGTACCCCCCGGGCTGGCGGACGGGAGCTGTTTTTT | CASSTPRAGGRELFF
few | . | TRBJ2-7 | TRBV27 | TGTGCCAGCAGTTTCAGCGCCTCCTACGAGCAGTACTTC | CASSFSASYEQYF
few | TRBD1 | TRBJ2-7 | TRBV4-3 | TGCGCCAGCAGCCAAGTATGGACCGGGACAGGGGTTGCCTACGAGCAGTACTTC | CASSQVWTGTGVAYEQYF
once | . | TRBJ2-3 | TRBV18 | TGTGCCAGCTCACCAAGGCCCGCATACACAGATACGCAGTATTTT | CASSPRPAYTDTQYF
. | TRBD1 | TRBJ2-7 | TRBV7-9 | TGTGCCAGCAGCTCTCCGGGACAGAAACCCTACGAGCAGTACTTC | CASSSPGQKPYEQYF
. | . | TRBJ2-1 | TRBV7-9 | TGTGCCAGCAGCCCGGTGGGTTTTTATAGTTGGAATGAGCAGTTCTTC | CASSPVGFYSWNEQFF
. | TRBD2 | TRBJ2-1 | TRBV6-1 | TGTACCAGCAGGAGACTAGCGGGAGAATTCAGTGAGCAGTTCTTC | CTSRRLAGEFSEQFF
few | TRBD2 | TRBJ2-7 | TRBV12-3/TRBV12-4 | TGTGCCAGCAGTGTTAGCGGGGGGACCTACGAGCAGTACTTC | CASSVSGGTYEQYF
many | . | TRBJ2-1 | TRBV6-2/TRBV6-3 | TGTGCCAGCAGTTATTTGGGACCCAATGAGCAGTTCTTC | CASSYLGPNEQFF
. | . | TRBJ2-2 | TRBV6-2/TRBV6-3 | TGTGCCAGCAGCCCGATGAGGGGGGTCACCGGGGAGCTGTTTTTT | CASSPMRGVTGELFF
. | TRBD2 | TRBJ2-1 | TRBV3-1 | TGTGCCAGCAGCCAAGACCTAGCGGGATGGAATGAGCAGTTCTTC | CASSQDLAGWNEQFF
few | . | TRBJ2-7 | TRBV5-1 | TGCGCCAGCAGCTTGGTATATGGATACGAGCAGTACTTC | CASSLVYGYEQYF
. | . | TRBJ2-2 | TRBV6-5 | TGTGCCAGCAGTTACTCGATTCGGGGAAGCACCGGGGAGCTGTTTTTT | CASSYSIRGSTGELFF
. | . | TRBJ2-7 | TRBV11-2 | TGTGCCAGCAGCGAGCGGAACTCCTACGAGCAGTACTTC | CASSERNSYEQYF
. | . | TRBJ2-6 | TRBV11-2 | TGTGCCAGCAGCTTAGGGGTCAGGGTACTAGGGGCCAACGTCCTGACTTTC | CASSLGVRVLGANVLTF
few | TRBD1 | TRBJ2-2 | TRBV12-3/TRBV12-4 | TGTGCCAGCAGTTTTGGACAGGGGTGGGCCGGGGAGCTGTTTTTT | CASSFGQGWAGELFF
few | . | TRBJ1-2 | TRBV7-9 | TGTGCCAGCAGCTTAGAAGAAGTCTATGGCTACACCTTC | CASSLEEVYGYTF
few | TRBD2 | TRBJ2-7 | TRBV14 | TGTGCCAGCAGCCAGGGACTAGCGGTTACCTACGAGCAGTACTTC | CASSQGLAVTYEQYF
many | . | TRBJ2-2 | TRBV30 | TGTGCCTGGAGTCTCCCCGTGAACGGGGAGCTGTTTTTT | CAWSLPVNGELFF
few | . | TRBJ1-2 | TRBV19 | TGTGCCAGTAGTATAGTACCTTGGGGCAGCCTGGAGGGCTACACCTTC | CASSIVPWGSLEGYTF
. | TRBD1 | TRBJ2-7 | TRBV12-3/TRBV12-4 | TGTGCCAGCAGTCCCGGGACAGGGAGGGTAGAAGAGCAGTACTTC | CASSPGTGRVEEQYF
few | TRBD2 | TRBJ2-5 | TRBV5-1 | TGCGCCAGCAGCTTGGCCTATAGCGGGGGAGAGACCCAGTACTTC | CASSLAYSGGETQYF
. | TRBD2 | TRBJ2-1 | TRBV7-9 | TGTGCCAGCAGCATAAGCGGGAGGGCCGGTGAGCAGTTCTTC | CASSISGRAGEQFF
few | TRBD2 | TRBJ2-3 | TRBV6-5 | TGTGCCAGCAGTTACTCGACGGGGGGAAGGGATACGCAGTATTTT | CASSYSTGGRDTQYF
many | TRBD2 | TRBJ2-2 | TRBV4-1 | TGCGCCAGCAGCCTACGGACTAGCGGGGCCGGGGAGCTGTTTTTT | CASSLRTSGAGELFF
few | . | TRBJ1-1 | TRBV27 | TGTGCCAGCAGTTTAACTGAGGACACTGAAGCTTTCTTT | CASSLTEDTEAFF
. | . | TRBJ2-3 | TRBV25-1 | TGTGCCAGCAGTGAAGTCATGGGTTTGGGCGTTGCAGATACGCAGTATTTT | CASSEVMGLGVADTQYF
. | . | TRBJ2-3 | TRBV28 | TGTGCCACTGGCCCCAGGGGAGGCACAGATACGCAGTATTTT | CATGPRGGTDTQYF
. | TRBD2 | TRBJ2-7 | TRBV7-9 | TGTGCCAGCGGGGGGGGGGATAACTACGAGCAGTACTTC | CASGGGDNYEQYF
many | . | TRBJ2-6 | TRBV12-3/TRBV12-4 | TGTGCCAGCAGCTACTACGGGGCCAACGTCCTGACTTTC | CASSYYGANVLTF
few | TRBD2 | TRBJ2-2 | TRBV7-2 | TGTGCCAGCAGCTTAGGGGAGTCTAGCGGAAACACCGGGGAGCTGTTTTTT | CASSLGESSGNTGELFF
. | . | TRBJ2-5 | TRBV11-2 | TGTGCCAGCAGCTTAGAAGAGGGGGGCCCCCAAGAGACCCAGTACTTC | CASSLEEGGPQETQYF
few | . | TRBJ1-4 | TRBV12-3/TRBV12-4 | TGTGCCAGCAGTTTGTTAGGGATAGCTAATGAAAAACTGTTTTTT | CASSLLGIANEKLFF
few | . | TRBJ2-5 | TRBV14 | TGTGCCAGCAACCTCGGGTTAACAGGCCAAGAGACCCAGTACTTC | CASNLGLTGQETQYF
. | . | TRBJ2-5 | TRBV7-6 | TGTGCCAGCAGCTGGGAGGCGGGAAACCACCAAGAGACCCAGTACTTC | CASSWEAGNHQETQYF
. | TRBD1 | TRBJ2-7 | TRBV5-5 | TGTGCCAGCAGACAGGACAGGGGGCGATCCTACGAGCAGTACTTC | CASRQDRGRSYEQYF
many | TRBD2 | TRBJ2-1 | TRBV12-3/TRBV12-4 | TGTGCCAGCAGCCCATCGAGGCTAGCGGGTTTAAATGAGCAGTTCTTC | CASSPSRLAGLNEQFF
many | TRBD1 | TRBJ1-3 | TRBV7-8 | TGTGCCAGCACCATCGGACAGGGAGGCGGAAACACCATATATTTT | CASTIGQGGGNTIYF
. | . | TRBJ1-2 | TRBV4-2 | TGTGCCAGCAGCCAAGGGGCCAGGGCAGACGGCTACACCTTC | CASSQGARADGYTF
many | TRBD2 | TRBJ2-1 | TRBV7-9 | TGTGCCAGCAGCTCATATGTGGGGACTAGCGTAAATGAGCAGTTCTTC | CASSSYVGTSVNEQFF